This is a list of T cell receptor beta chains from one sample in a study of shared clonotypes between healthy human individuals. Sequencing was performed with immunoSEQ multiplex PCR; in TCRdb, only in-frame clones are kept and a portion is missing. The table lists roughly 2.5 million clones, about 92% of them singletons. The sample taken for sequencing was naive CD4+ T cells sorted from blood. The receptor source for this set is a man between 18 and 29 years old in good health. CDR3s include the opening cysteine and the closing phenylalanine or tryptophan. D genes are given only for firm matches. Rows give clone size only sometimes, using once, few, many, or a class for an expanded clone.

j_gene	v_gene	abundance	d_gene	CDR3aa	CDR3nt
TRBJ2-3	TRBV18	-	-	CASSQGTTDTQYF	TGTGCCAGCTCACAAGGTACCACAGATACGCAGTATTTT
TRBJ1-3	TRBV11-2	-	-	CASSLSYGQGGGNTIYF	TGTGCCAGCAGCTTATCATACGGGCAGGGTGGAGGAAACACCATATATTTT
TRBJ1-6	TRBV19	-	-	CASSINGPNSPLHF	TGTGCCAGTAGTATAAATGGGCCTAATTCACCCCTCCACTTT
TRBJ2-1	TRBV7-2	-	-	CASSLEWSANEQFF	TGTGCCAGCAGCTTAGAGTGGTCGGCCAATGAGCAGTTCTTC
TRBJ2-3	TRBV7-2	-	-	CASSWPSVQADTQYF	TGTGCCAGCAGTTGGCCTAGCGTACAAGCAGATACGCAGTATTTT
TRBJ2-6	TRBV4-1	-	-	CASSQATGSVISGANVLTF	TGCGCCAGCAGCCAAGCCACCGGCAGCGTAATCTCTGGGGCCAACGTCCTGACTTTC
TRBJ2-1	TRBV6-5	-	-	CASSYLWGNEQFF	TGTGCCAGCAGTTACTTGTGGGGCAATGAGCAGTTCTTC
TRBJ1-5	TRBV5-1	-	-	CASSLDGGFNQPQHF	TGCGCCAGCAGCTTGGACGGGGGTTTCAATCAGCCCCAGCATTTT
TRBJ2-3	TRBV7-2	-	TRBD2	CASSALRGSGSYTDTQYF	TGTGCCAGCAGCGCCCTGCGGGGTAGCGGGAGTTACACAGATACGCAGTATTTT
TRBJ1-4	TRBV27	once	-	CASSRRGIATNEKLFF	TGTGCCAGCAGTCGGAGGGGTATTGCAACTAATGAAAAACTGTTTTTT
TRBJ1-1	TRBV30	-	-	CAWSVLVSTEAFF	TGTGCCTGGAGTGTACTCGTAAGTACTGAAGCTTTCTTT
TRBJ2-1	TRBV7-2	-	TRBD2	CASSLERGLAGNNEQFF	TGTGCCAGCAGCTTAGAAAGGGGCCTAGCGGGTAACAATGAGCAGTTCTTC
TRBJ1-5	TRBV5-6	-	-	CASSLGGANQPQHF	TGTGCCAGCAGCTTGGGGGGCGCAAATCAGCCCCAGCATTTT
TRBJ2-5	TRBV15	-	-	CATSRDRTKRAQYF	TGTGCCACCAGCAGAGATCGGACAAAAAGGGCCCAGTACTTC